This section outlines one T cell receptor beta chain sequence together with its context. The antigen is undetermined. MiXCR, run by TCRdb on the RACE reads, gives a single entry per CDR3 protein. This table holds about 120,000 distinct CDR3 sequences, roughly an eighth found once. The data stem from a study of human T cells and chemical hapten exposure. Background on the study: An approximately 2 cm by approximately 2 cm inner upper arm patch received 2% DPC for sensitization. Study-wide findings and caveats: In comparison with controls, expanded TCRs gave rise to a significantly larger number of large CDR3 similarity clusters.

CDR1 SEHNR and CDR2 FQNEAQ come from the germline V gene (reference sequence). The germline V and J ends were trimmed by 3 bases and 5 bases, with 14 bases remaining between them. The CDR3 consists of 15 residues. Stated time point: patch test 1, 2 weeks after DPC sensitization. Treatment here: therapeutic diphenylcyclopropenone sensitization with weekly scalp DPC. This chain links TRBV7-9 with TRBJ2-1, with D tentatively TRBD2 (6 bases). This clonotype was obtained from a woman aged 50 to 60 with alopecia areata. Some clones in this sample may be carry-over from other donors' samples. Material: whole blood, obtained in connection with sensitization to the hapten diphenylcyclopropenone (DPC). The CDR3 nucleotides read TGTGCCAGCAGCTTTAGATCAGGAGGGGACAATGAGCAGTTCTTC. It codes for CASSFRSGGDNEQFF.